This entry lists 27 T cell receptor beta chains sequenced from one sample in a study of OX40 agonist ivuxolimab in advanced cancers. TCRdb keeps only in-frame clones here, not all; method: immunoSEQ multiplex PCR. The table includes roughly 65,000 clones, 70% to 85% detected once. Sequenced here: CD4+ or CD8+ T cells sorted from blood, sampled in a trial of the OX40 agonist ivuxolimab. The receptors originated from an adult with an advanced solid tumor such as melanoma, head and neck, liver or kidney cancer.

This chain joins TRBV5-6 and TRBJ1-4; TRBD1 matches 10 bases. V shed 4 bases and J 10 bases; nucleotides not matched to a gene: 10. CDR1 is SGHDT, CDR2 YYEEEE, per germline. The CDR3 is 15 amino acids. Here the CDR3 DNA reads TGTGCCAGCAGCGCCTGGACAGGGGGGGACGGAAAACTGTTTTTT. As protein: CASSAWTGGDGKLFF.

The J gene is TRBJ2-2, the V gene TRBV9; D remains unclear. Per the germline V gene, CDR1 is SGDLS and CDR2 is YYNGEE. The CDR3 contains 14 residues. V was cut by 5 bases and J by 1 base, with 9 bases left in between. In DNA form, the CDR3 reads TGTGCCAGCAGTTCCCCCCAGAACACCGGGGAGCTGTTTTTT. Translating it yields CASSSPQNTGELFF.

CDR3 DNA: TGTGCTAGTGGTTTGGTGAGGACTAGCGGGGGGGCTGCGGTATCCTACAATGAGCAGTTCTTC. It translates to CASGLVRTSGGAAVSYNEQFF. The chain uses TRBV12-5 and TRBJ2-1; 15 bases line up with TRBD2. Germline values: CDR1 LGHNT, CDR2 FRNRAP. This CDR3 comprises 21 residues. Trimming took 0 bases from V and 1 from J; bases not matched to a gene: 10. The full variable domain, in which reference TRBV12-5 and TRBJ2-1 provide the parts outside the CDR3, is DARVTQTPRHKVTEMGQEVTMRCQPILGHNTVFWYRQTMMQGLELLAYFRNRAPLDDSGMPKDRFSAEMPDATLATLKIQPSEPRDSAVYFCASGLVRTSGGAAVSYNEQFFGPGTRLTVL.

The chain couples TRBV27 to TRBJ2-5; TRBD1 matches at 7 bases. The CDR3 length is 14 residues. The V gene's germline CDR1 is MNHEY and CDR2 SMNVEV (reference sequence). The V and J ends lost 5 bases and 5 bases, in that order; junction bases with no gene match: 8. CDR3 DNA: TGTGCCAGCAGTCTAAGGGACAGTAGCGAGACCCAGTACTTC. It is translated as CASSLRDSSETQYF.

The chain couples TRBV28 to TRBJ1-2; 7 nucleotides line up with TRBD1. The CDR3 consists of 14 residues. With V trimmed by 8 bases and J by 6 bases, 12 bases remained unmatched. Germline assignment: CDR1 MDHEN and CDR2 SYDVKM. In DNA form, the CDR3 reads TGTGCCAGCCACATAGGGGTAGGGGGCGATGGCTACACCTTC. Translating it yields CASHIGVGGDGYTF.

The CDR3 region has the DNA TGTGCCAGCAGCCAAGCGTCAGGGCGAAATGAGCAGTTCTTC. Translating it yields CASSQASGRNEQFF. This chain connects TRBV4-2 to TRBJ2-1; TRBD1 is a possible D gene (5 bases). The CDR3 runs 14 residues. The V gene lost 1 base and the J gene lost 7 bases, with 11 bases spanning the gap. Germline-derived CDR1 and CDR2 are LGHNA and YNFKEQ.

The chain has TRBV10-2 and TRBJ2-3, with D perhaps TRBD2 (6 bases). Trimming took 11 bases from V and 2 from J, leaving 20 bases between them. Germline loops: CDR1 WSHSY, CDR2 SAAADI. CDR3 length equals 15 residues. The CDR3 here is CAGGSGPGTTDTQYF. The DNA for the CDR3 is TGCGCCGGGGGGTCGGGGCCTGGAACCACAGATACGCAGTATTTT.

The J gene is TRBJ1-2, the V gene TRBV9; TRBD1 is a possible D gene (6 bases). V lost 2 bases and J lost 7, with 12 bases in between. This CDR3 comprises 13 residues. CDR1 is SGDLS and CDR2 is YYNGEE in the germline V gene. The CDR3 loop is CASSVGGASGYTF. The CDR3 coding sequence is TGTGCCAGCAGCGTTGGGGGGGCTTCTGGCTACACCTTC.

This clone was detected only a few times. The chain employs TRBV11-1 and TRBJ2-3; TRBD2 might be the D (5 bases). The germline V gene has CDR1 SGHAT and CDR2 FQDESV (reference sequence). The length of the CDR3 is 14 residues. V was clipped by 1 base and J by 6 bases, with 11 bases between them. In DNA, the CDR3 is TGTGCCAGCAGCTTAGGGTCGGGGTACGATACGCAGTATTTT. Translated: CASSLGSGYDTQYF.

The chain recombines TRBV15 with TRBJ2-1, with TRBD1 as a possible D gene (5 bases). The CDR3 runs 14 residues. Trimming cost V 4 bases and J 4 bases, with 11 bases left between them. Looked up from germline, CDR1 is LNHNV and CDR2 is YYDKDF (reference sequence). CDR3: CATSNRQRYNEQFF. CDR3 bases: TGTGCCACCAGCAACAGACAGCGATACAATGAGCAGTTCTTC.

This sequence joins TRBV15 and TRBJ2-5; D remains ambiguous. The V and J ends lost 1 base and 1 base respectively, with 13 bases between them. Germline CDR1 reads LNHNV; CDR2 reads YYDKDF (reference sequence). The CDR3 is 16 amino acids. As DNA, the CDR3 is TGTGCCACCAGCAGAGTATGGTCAGATAGCCAAGAGACCCAGTACTTC. Its protein is CATSRVWSDSQETQYF.

The chain combines TRBV30 with TRBJ2-4; a possible D gene is TRBD2 (7 bases). Trimming removed 1 base at V and 9 bases at J, with 16 bases between. From germline, CDR1 is GTSNPN and CDR2 SVGIG (reference sequence). The CDR3 has 14 amino acids. CDR3: CAWSGGGLTSIQYF. CDR3 nucleotide sequence: TGTGCCTGGAGTGGGGGGGGCCTAACGAGCATTCAGTACTTC.

The gene calls are TRBV20-1 and TRBJ2-3, with D maybe TRBD2 (5 bases). Trimming removed 3 bases from V and 8 bases from J, with 9 bases in between. Germline CDR1 and CDR2: DFQATT and SNEGSKA (reference sequence). CDR3 length equals 11 residues. CDR3 DNA sequence: TGCAGTGCTAGGGACTTGACTACGCAGTATTTT. Residues: CSARDLTTQYF.

This clone was seen only a few times. The chain recombines TRBV6-6 with TRBJ2-1, with TRBD2 matching 8 bases. The CDR3 is made up of 16 amino acids. V lost 5 bases to trimming and J lost 7 bases; unmatched junction nucleotides: 13. Germline lookup yields CDR1 MNHNY and CDR2 SVGAGI (reference sequence). The CDR3 bases are TGTGCCAGCAGTGGGCGAGCGGGGGTGACATGGAATGAGCAGTTCTTC. It codes for CASSGRAGVTWNEQFF.

The V and J genes are TRBV5-1 and TRBJ1-2; TRBD1 is a possible D gene (6 bases). The CDR3 is 14 residues long. The germline V and J ends were trimmed by 1 base and 1 base, with 8 bases remaining between them. Per the germline V gene, CDR1 is SGHRS and CDR2 is YFSETQ. The CDR3 protein is CASSLTGNNYGYTF. The DNA for the CDR3 is TGCGCCAGCAGCTTGACAGGGAATAACTATGGCTACACCTTC.

The chain couples TRBV4-2 to TRBJ1-2; D is undetermined. Germline V CDR1 and CDR2: LGHNA, YNFKEQ. The CDR3 has 14 residues. Trimming removed 1 base from V and 1 base from J, with 7 bases in between. CDR3 DNA: TGTGCCAGCAGCCAAGGGGATATTAACTATGGCTACACCTTC. Its protein product is CASSQGDINYGYTF.

The rearrangement links TRBV6-1 to TRBJ1-2, with D perhaps TRBD1 (6 bases). Germline values: CDR1 MNHNS, CDR2 SASEGT. V lost 2 bases and J 4 bases, leaving 14 bases between the germline ends. This CDR3 has 15 amino acids. Here the CDR3 DNA reads TGTGCCAGCAGTGAAACCCCACAGGGCGCCTATGGCTACACCTTC. Translating it yields CASSETPQGAYGYTF.

The chain joins TRBV5-1 to TRBJ1-2, with 8 nucleotides matching TRBD1. Losses at the gene ends were 5 bases for V and 4 bases for J; bases not matched to a gene: 4. The V gene's germline CDR1 is SGHRS and CDR2 YFSETQ. The CDR3 spans 13 residues. The DNA for the CDR3 is TGCGCCAGCAGACAGGGGGAGGGCTATGGCTACACCTTC. Translating gives CASRQGEGYGYTF.

CDR3 residues: CAWDRVHNEQFF. DNA for the CDR3: TGTGCTTGGGACAGGGTCCACAATGAGCAGTTCTTC. The rearrangement joins TRBV30 to TRBJ2-1; 9 nucleotides match TRBD1. The CDR3 runs to 12 residues. In germline, CDR1 is GTSNPN, CDR2 SVGIG (reference sequence).

This sequence joins TRBV2 and TRBJ2-3, with D uncertain. The germline V gene encodes CDR1 SNHLY and CDR2 FYNNEI. Trimming shortened V by 4 bases and J by 0 bases, and 5 bases separated the two germline ends. The CDR3 is 13 residues long. The CDR3 sequence is CASSGASTDTQYF. DNA for the CDR3: TGTGCCAGCAGTGGCGCTAGCACAGATACGCAGTATTTT.

V and J are TRBV29-1 and TRBJ1-2, with D possibly matching TRBD1 (5 bases). The germline CDR1 and CDR2 sequences are SQVTM and ANQGSEA. The CDR3 spans 14 residues. V was trimmed by 1 base and J by 4 bases, leaving 13 bases between them. In DNA, the CDR3 is TGCAGCGTTGAAGCCGGGACTCAGTCCTATGGCTACACCTTC. It specifies CSVEAGTQSYGYTF.

The chain is built from TRBV19 and TRBJ1-6; a weak D match, TRBD1 (5 bases). The CDR3 length is 13 residues. Between the trimmed V and J ends, which lost 3 bases and 7 bases, there was a span of 7 bases. Germline V CDR1 and CDR2: LNHDA, SQIVND (reference sequence). The CDR3 reads CASSIGTNSPLHF. In nucleotides, the CDR3 is TGTGCCAGTAGTATCGGGACCAATTCACCCCTCCACTTT.

The DNA of the CDR3 is TGTGCCAGCAGCTTGGACGGGACAGGGGGCGGCACCGGGGAGCTGTTTTTT. Translated: CASSLDGTGGGTGELFF. This sequence joins TRBV5-5 and TRBJ2-2; 12 nucleotides match TRBD1. CDR3 length equals 17 residues. Germline CDR1 reads SGHKS; CDR2 reads YYEKEE (reference sequence). The J segment lost 4 bases and the V segment lost 0 bases, leaving 4 bases of the junction unmatched.

This clone was counted only a few times. V and J are TRBV4-2 and TRBJ2-5; 13 bases map to TRBD2. The CDR3 is 18 residues long. The V gene's germline CDR1 is LGHNA and CDR2 YNFKEQ. The trim removed 1 base at V and 5 bases at J, leaving 10 bases unmatched. The CDR3 here is CASSQAGLAGVAGETQYF. The CDR3, as DNA: TGTGCCAGCAGCCAAGCCGGACTAGCGGGAGTGGCCGGGGAGACCCAGTACTTC.

This clone has a single count. The chain employs TRBV19 and TRBJ2-1; weak D call: TRBD2 (5 bases). The CDR3 covers 16 residues. Germline V CDR1 and CDR2: LNHDA, SQIVND (reference sequence). With 5 bases removed from V and 0 bases from J, the gap between germline ends came to 14 bases. The CDR3: CASSPVRRGSYNEQFF. The CDR3 nucleotides are TGTGCCAGTAGTCCCGTCCGACGGGGCTCCTACAATGAGCAGTTCTTC.

This clone was recorded only once. This chain uses TRBV6-1 with TRBJ2-1, with 13 nucleotides matching TRBD2. The CDR3 extends over 15 amino acids. Germline loops: CDR1 MNHNS, CDR2 SASEGT. The V and J ends lost 7 bases and 3 bases, in that order; junction bases with no gene match: 3. CDR3 residues: CASKGLAGDYNEQFF. The CDR3, as DNA: TGTGCCAGCAAAGGACTAGCGGGAGACTACAATGAGCAGTTCTTC.

The chain joins TRBV19 to TRBJ2-2; the match to TRBD1 covers 10 bases. Germline trimming cut 5 bases from V and 5 bases from J; bases unmatched to any gene: 8. Germline V gene lookup returns CDR1 LNHDA and CDR2 SQIVND (reference sequence). This CDR3 contains 16 residues. Here the CDR3 reads CASSWSGTGATGELFF. The CDR3, as DNA: TGTGCCAGTAGTTGGTCGGGGACAGGGGCGACCGGGGAGCTGTTTTTT.